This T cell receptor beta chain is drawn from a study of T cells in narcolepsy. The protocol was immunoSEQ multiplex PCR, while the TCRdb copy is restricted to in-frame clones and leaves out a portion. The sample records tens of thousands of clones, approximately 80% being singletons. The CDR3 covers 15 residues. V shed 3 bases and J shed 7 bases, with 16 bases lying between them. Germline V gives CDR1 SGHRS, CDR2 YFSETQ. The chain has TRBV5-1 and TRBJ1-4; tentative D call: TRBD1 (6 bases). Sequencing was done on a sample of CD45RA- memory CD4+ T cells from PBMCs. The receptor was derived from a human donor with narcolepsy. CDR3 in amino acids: CASSSTQGRGEKLFF. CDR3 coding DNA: TGCGCCAGCAGCTCGACCCAGGGGAGGGGTGAAAAACTGTTTTTT.